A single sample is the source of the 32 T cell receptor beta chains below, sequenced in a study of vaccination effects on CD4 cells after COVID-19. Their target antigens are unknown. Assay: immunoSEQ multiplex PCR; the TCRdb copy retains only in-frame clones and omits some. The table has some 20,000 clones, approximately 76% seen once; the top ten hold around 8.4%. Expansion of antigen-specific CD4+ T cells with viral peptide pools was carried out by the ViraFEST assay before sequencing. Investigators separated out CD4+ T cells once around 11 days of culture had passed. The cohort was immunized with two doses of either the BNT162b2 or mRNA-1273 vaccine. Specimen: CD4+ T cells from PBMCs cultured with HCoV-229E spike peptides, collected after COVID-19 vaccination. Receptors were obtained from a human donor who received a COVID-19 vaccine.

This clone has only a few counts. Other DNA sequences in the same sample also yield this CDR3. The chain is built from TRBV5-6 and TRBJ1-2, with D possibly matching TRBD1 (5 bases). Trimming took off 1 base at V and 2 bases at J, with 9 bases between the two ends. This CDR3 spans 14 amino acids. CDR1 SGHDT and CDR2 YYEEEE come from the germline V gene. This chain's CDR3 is CASSLQGTNYGYTF. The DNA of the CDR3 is TGTGCCAGCAGCTTGCAGGGCACGAACTATGGCTACACCTTC.

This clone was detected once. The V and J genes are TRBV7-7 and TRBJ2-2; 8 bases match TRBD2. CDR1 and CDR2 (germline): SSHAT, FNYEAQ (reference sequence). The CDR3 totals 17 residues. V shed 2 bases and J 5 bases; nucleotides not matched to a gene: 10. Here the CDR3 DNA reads TGTGCCAGCAGCTTATTTTCCGCGGGAGGATCTACCGGGGAGCTGTTTTTT. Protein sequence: CASSLFSAGGSTGELFF.

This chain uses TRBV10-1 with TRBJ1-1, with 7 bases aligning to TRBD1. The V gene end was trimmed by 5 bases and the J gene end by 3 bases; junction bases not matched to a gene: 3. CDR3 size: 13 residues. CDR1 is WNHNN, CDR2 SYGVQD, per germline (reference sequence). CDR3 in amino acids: CASSHTGDTEAFF. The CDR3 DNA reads TGCGCCAGCAGTCATACAGGGGACACTGAAGCTTTCTTT.

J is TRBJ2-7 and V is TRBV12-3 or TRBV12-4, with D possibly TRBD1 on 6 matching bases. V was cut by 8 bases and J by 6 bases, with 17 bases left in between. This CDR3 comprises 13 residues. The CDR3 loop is CASARGNRVEQYF. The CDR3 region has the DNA TGTGCCAGCGCGAGGGGGAACCGCGTCGAGCAGTACTTC.

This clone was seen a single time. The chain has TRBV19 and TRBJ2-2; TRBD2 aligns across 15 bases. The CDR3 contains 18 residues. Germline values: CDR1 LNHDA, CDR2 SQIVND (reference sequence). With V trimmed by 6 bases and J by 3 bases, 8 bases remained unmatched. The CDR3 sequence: CASRRGLAGGYDTGELFF. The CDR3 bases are TGTGCCAGTAGGCGCGGACTAGCGGGAGGGTACGACACCGGGGAGCTGTTTTTT. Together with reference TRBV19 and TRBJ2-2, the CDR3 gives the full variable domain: DGGITQSPKYLFRKEGQNVTLSCEQNLNHDAMYWYRQDPGQGLRLIYYSQIVNDFQKGDIAEGYSVSREKKESFPLTVTSAQKNPTAFYLCASRRGLAGGYDTGELFFGEGSRLTVL.

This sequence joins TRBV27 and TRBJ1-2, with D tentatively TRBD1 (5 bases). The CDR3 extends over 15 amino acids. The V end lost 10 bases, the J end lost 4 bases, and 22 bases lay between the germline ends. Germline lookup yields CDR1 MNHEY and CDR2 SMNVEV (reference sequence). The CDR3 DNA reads TGTGCCACGCTCCCATACGGGGCGCTAGGCTATGGCTACACCTTC. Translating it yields CATLPYGALGYGYTF.

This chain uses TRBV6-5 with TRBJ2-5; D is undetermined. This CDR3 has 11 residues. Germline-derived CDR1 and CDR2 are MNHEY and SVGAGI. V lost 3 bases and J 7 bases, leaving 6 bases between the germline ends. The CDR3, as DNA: TGTGCCAGCAGTTATATGGGGACCCAGTACTTC. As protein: CASSYMGTQYF.

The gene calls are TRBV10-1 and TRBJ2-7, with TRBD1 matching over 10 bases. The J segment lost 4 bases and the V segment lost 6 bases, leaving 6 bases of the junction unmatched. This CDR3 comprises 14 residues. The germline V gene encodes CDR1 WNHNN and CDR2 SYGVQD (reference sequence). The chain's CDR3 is CASRADRGPYEQYF. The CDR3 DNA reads TGCGCCAGCAGGGCTGACAGGGGGCCGTACGAGCAGTACTTC.

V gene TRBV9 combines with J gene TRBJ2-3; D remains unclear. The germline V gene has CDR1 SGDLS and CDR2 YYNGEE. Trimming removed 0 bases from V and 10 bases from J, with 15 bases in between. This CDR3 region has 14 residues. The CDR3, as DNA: TGTGCCAGCAGCGTAGCTTCTCAGACTCAAGCGCAGTATTTT. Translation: CASSVASQTQAQYF.

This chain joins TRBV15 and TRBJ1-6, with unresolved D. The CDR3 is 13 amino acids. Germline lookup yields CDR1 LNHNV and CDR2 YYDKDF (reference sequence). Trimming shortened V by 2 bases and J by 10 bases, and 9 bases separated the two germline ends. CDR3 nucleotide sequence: TGTGCCACCAGCAGATTGTTAGGCTCACCCCTCCACTTT. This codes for CATSRLLGSPLHF.

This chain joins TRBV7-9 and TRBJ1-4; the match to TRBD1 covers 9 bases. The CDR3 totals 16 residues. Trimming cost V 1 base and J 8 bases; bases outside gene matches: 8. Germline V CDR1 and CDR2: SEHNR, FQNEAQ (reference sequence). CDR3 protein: CASSLGYGGTGEKLFF. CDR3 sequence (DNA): TGTGCCAGCAGCTTAGGTTACGGCGGGACAGGGGAAAAACTGTTTTTT.

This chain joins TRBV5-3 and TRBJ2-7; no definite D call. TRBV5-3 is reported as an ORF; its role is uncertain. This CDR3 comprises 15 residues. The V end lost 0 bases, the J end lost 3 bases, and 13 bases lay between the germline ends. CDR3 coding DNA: TGTGCCAGAAGCTTGGACCCAGCAGAATTCTACGAGCAGTACTTC. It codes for CARSLDPAEFYEQYF.

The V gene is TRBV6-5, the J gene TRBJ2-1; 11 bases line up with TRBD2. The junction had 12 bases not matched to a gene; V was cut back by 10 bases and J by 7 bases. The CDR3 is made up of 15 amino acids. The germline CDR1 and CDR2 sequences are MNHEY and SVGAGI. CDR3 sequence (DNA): TGTGCCATCCAATCCGGGACTAGCGGATCTAATGAGCAGTTCTTC. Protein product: CAIQSGTSGSNEQFF.

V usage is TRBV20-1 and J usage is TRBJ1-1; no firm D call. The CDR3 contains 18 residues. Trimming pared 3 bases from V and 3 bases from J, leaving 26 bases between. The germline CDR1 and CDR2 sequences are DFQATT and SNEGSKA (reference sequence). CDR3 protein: CSASREAWEGPSYTEAFF. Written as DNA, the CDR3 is TGCAGTGCTAGTAGAGAGGCCTGGGAAGGACCGTCGTACACTGAAGCTTTCTTT.

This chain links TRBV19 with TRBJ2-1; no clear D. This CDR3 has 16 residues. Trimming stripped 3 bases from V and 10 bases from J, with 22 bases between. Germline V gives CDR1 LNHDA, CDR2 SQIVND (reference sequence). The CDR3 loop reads CASSMWPRDSIGEQFF. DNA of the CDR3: TGTGCCAGTAGTATGTGGCCTAGAGACTCAATCGGGGAGCAGTTCTTC. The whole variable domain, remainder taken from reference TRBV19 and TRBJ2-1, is DGGITQSPKYLFRKEGQNVTLSCEQNLNHDAMYWYRQDPGQGLRLIYYSQIVNDFQKGDIAEGYSVSREKKESFPLTVTSAQKNPTAFYLCASSMWPRDSIGEQFFGPGTRLTVL.

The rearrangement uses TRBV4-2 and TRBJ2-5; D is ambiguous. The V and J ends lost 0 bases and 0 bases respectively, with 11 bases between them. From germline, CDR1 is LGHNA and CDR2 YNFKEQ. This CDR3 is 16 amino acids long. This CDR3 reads CASSQDQDPYQETQYF. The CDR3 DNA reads TGTGCCAGCAGCCAAGATCAAGACCCGTACCAAGAGACCCAGTACTTC.

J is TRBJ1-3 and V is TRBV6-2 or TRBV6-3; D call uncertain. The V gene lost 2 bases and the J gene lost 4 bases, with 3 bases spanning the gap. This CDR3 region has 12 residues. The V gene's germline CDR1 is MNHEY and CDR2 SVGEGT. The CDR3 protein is CASSYKGNTIYF. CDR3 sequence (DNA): TGTGCCAGCAGTTACAAAGGAAACACCATATATTTT.

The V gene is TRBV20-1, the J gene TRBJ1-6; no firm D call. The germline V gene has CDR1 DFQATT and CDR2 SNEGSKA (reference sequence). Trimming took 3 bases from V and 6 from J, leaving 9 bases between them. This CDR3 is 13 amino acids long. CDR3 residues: CSASETFNSPLHF. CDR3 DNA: TGCAGTGCTAGTGAAACCTTTAATTCACCCCTCCACTTT.

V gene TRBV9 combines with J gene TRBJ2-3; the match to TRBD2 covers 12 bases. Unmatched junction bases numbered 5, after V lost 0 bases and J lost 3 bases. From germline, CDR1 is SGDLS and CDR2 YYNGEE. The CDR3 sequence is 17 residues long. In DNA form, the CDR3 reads TGTGCCAGCAGCGTAGGGGCTAGCGGGGGGGTTACAGATACGCAGTATTTT. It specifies CASSVGASGGVTDTQYF.

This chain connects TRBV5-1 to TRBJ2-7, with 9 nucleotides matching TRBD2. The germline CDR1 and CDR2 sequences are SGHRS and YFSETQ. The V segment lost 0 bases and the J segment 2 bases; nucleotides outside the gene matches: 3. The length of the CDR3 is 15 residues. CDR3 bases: TGCGCCAGCAGCTTGGGCAGCGGGGGGACCTACGAGCAGTACTTC. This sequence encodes CASSLGSGGTYEQYF.

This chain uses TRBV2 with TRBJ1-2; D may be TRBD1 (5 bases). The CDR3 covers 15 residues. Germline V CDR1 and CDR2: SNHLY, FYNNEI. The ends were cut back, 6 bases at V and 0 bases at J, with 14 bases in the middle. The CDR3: CASSYRQISNYGYTF. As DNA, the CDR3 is TGTGCCAGCAGCTACAGACAGATATCTAACTATGGCTACACCTTC.

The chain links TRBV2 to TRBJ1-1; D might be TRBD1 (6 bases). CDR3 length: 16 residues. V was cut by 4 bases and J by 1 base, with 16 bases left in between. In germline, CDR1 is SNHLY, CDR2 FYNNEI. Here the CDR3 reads CASSVEGGKSNTEAFF. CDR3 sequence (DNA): TGTGCCAGCAGTGTTGAGGGGGGAAAATCGAACACTGAAGCTTTCTTT.

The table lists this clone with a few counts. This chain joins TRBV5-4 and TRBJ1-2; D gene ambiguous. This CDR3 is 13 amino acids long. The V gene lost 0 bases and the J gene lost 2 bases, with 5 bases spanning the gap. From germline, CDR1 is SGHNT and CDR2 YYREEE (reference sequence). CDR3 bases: TGTGCCAGCAGCTTGGAGGAAAACTATGGCTACACCTTC. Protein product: CASSLEENYGYTF. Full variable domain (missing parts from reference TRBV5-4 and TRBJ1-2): ETGVTQSPTHLIKTRGQQVTLRCSSQSGHNTVSWYQQALGQGPQFIFQYYREEENGRGNFPPRFSGLQFPNYSSELNVNALELDDSALYLCASSLEENYGYTFGSGTRLTVV.

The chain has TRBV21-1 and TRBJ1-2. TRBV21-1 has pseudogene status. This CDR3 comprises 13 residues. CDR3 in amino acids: CASTKAARVGYTF. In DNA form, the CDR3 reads TGTGCCAGCACTAAAGCTGCAAGGGTTGGCTACACCTTC.

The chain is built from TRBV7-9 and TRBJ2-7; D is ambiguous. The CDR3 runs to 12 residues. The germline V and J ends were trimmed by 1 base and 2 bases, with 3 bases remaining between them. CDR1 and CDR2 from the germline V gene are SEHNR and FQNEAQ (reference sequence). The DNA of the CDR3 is TGTGCCAGCAGCTTAGTAACCTACGAGCAGTACTTC. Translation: CASSLVTYEQYF.

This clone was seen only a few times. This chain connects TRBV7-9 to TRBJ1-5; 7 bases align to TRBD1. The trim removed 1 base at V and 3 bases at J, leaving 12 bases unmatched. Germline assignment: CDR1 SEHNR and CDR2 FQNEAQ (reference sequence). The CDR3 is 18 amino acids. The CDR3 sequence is CASSLVGKGTDINQPQHF. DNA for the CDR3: TGTGCCAGCAGCTTAGTGGGGAAAGGGACAGACATCAATCAGCCCCAGCATTTT. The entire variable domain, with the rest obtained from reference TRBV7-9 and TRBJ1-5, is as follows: DTGVSQNPRHKITKRGQNVTFRCDPISEHNRLYWYRQTLGQGPEFLTYFQNEAQLEKSRLLSDRFSAERPKGSFSTLEIQRTEQGDSAMYLCASSLVGKGTDINQPQHFGDGTRLSIL.

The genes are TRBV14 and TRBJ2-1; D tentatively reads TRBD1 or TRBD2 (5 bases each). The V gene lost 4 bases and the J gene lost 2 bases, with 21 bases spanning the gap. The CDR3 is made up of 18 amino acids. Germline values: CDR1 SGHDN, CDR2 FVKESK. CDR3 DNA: TGTGCCAGCAGCCCCACCGCACGGGAAGGGGCTACCTACAATGAGCAGTTCTTC. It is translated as CASSPTAREGATYNEQFF.

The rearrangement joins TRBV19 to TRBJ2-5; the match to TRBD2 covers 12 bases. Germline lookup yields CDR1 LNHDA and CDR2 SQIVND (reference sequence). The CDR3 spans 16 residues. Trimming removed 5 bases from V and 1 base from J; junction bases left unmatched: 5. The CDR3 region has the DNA TGTGCCAGTAGTCCAGGGACTAGCGGGTTCCAAGAGACCCAGTACTTC. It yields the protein CASSPGTSGFQETQYF.

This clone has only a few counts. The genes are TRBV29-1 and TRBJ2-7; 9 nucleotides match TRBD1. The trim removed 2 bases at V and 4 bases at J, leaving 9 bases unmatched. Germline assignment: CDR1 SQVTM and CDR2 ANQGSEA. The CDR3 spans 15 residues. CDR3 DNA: TGCAGCGTTGAAATTGAGACAGGGGGTATTTACGAGCAGTACTTC. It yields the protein CSVEIETGGIYEQYF.

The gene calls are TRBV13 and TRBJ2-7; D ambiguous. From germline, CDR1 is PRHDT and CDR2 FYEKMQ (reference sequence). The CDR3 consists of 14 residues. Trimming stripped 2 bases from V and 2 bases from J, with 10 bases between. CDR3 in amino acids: CASSLWLATYEQYF. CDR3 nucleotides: TGTGCCAGCAGCTTATGGTTAGCAACCTACGAGCAGTACTTC.

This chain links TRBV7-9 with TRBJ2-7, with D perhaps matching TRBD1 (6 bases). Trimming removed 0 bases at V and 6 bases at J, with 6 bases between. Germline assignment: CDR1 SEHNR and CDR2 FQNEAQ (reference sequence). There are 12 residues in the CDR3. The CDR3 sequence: CASSLARGEQYF. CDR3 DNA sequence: TGTGCCAGCAGCTTAGCCAGGGGCGAGCAGTACTTC.

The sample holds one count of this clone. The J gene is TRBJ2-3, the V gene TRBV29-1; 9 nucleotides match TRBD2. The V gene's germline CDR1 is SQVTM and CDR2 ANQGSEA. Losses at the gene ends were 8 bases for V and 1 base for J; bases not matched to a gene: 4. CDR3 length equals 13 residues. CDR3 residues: CSLRTSGTDTQYF. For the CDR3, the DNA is TGCAGCCTCAGGACTAGCGGCACAGATACGCAGTATTTT.